The rows below give T cell receptor beta chains drawn from one sample of a study of human versus mouse CDR3 diversity and MHC coevolution. Repertoires were generated with immunoSEQ multiplex PCR, while TCRdb's copy carries only in-frame clones and drops some. Found here are roughly 81,000 clones, around 93% of them singletons; the top ten hold approximately 1.5%. Sequencing was carried out using naive CD4+ T cells from blood. Receptors originate from a person aged 25-75 years in good health. Both conserved end residues are part of each CDR3.

length | V | CDR3
12 | TRBV2 | CASSATRAEAFF
13 | TRBV6-5 | CATSMGAGTEAFF
13 | TRBV11-2 | CASSRVRNEKLFF
15 | TRBV9 | CASSPLSGLTYEQYF
13 | TRBV19 | CASTSGYWQPQHF
14 | TRBV19 | CASSGTFSYNEQFF
15 | TRBV10-3 | CAISGLAGGHNEQFF
17 | TRBV5-1 | CASSVNHLAGGQETQYF
14 | TRBV6-1 | CASSEAPGSQPQHF
15 | TRBV30 | CAWSVLAGGLNEQFF
13 | TRBV30 | CAWSVQGRGGYTF
16 | TRBV9 | CASTPSPGQRNSPLHF
15 | TRBV6-5 | CASSYSGQGTNEQFF
17 | TRBV18 | CASSPLVAGVGSYEQYF
16 | TRBV25-1 | CASSESGASGRDTQYF
14 | TRBV5-5 | CASSMTGGNQPQHF
15 | TRBV7-2 | CASSSEGQGAHGYTF
14 | TRBV6-5 | CASTRASGTGELFF
14 | TRBV19 | CASVIPGLFYGYTF
14 | TRBV7-8 | CASSLYGRNSPLHF
15 | TRBV5-1 | CASSNGQTGLEEAFF
15 | TRBV18 | CASSPQGAGGTEAFF
13 | TRBV28 | CASRPDRGYGYTF
15 | TRBV7-2 | CASSPGGGGNQPQHF
15 | TRBV18 | CASSPDRVLYYTQYF
15 | TRBV18 | CASSPGHALNTEAFF
14 | TRBV2 | CASSGDRGGETQYF
16 | TRBV5-4 | CASSLGVGQGAYEQYF
15 | TRBV19 | CASSSDDTMNTEAFF